A selection of T cell receptor beta chains follows, all from one sample in a study of PD-1 blockade in classical Hodgkin lymphoma. The table came from immunoSEQ multiplex PCR; TCRdb's copy has only in-frame clones and leaves some out. The repertoire includes 35,000 to 50,000 clones, roughly 72% of them detected once, and around 2.8% sits in the top ten. The sample consisted of peripheral blood mononuclear cells (PBMCs), taken before the second cycle of nivolumab. The origin of the receptors is a human donor with classical Hodgkin lymphoma. Both conserved end residues are trimmed from each CDR3.

v_call | cdr3_aa
TRBV6-5 | ASSYGVNEQF
TRBV6-4 | ASSVGGTGANVLT
TRBV7-2 | ASSLGGPGEQY
TRBV7-7 | ASSLGLGGGRNYNEQF
TRBV7-2 | ASSRDRWSEQY
TRBV2 | ASSARTTNYGYT
TRBV5-1 | ASSQSSSGYSYEQY
TRBV2 | ASRGTPLH
TRBV9 | ASSVASGGGVETQY
TRBV9 | ASSVGLTEAF
TRBV28 | ASSLGPSYEQY
TRBV7-3 | ASSSPRMGTEAF
TRBV5-4 | ASSLVDHEQY
TRBV7-2 | ASSLEAHGLAKNIQY
TRBV30 | ALAGPQETQY
TRBV5-1 | ASSLASTGELF
TRBV5-5 | ASSLGPGRNTIY
TRBV7-2 | ASSWGQTSYEQY
TRBV9 | ASSVGQGDYGYT
TRBV7-8 | ASSLSSGVNTEAF
TRBV21-1 | ASSTGGRGPSIRAF
TRBV25-1 | ASSVRAETLAGVETQY
TRBV2 | ASSRAGSMNTEAF
TRBV19 | ASSINPTAPSEELF
TRBV28 | ASSFGRNYGYT
TRBV6-5 | ASSRGPYTEAF
TRBV19 | ASSIITGTLETQY
TRBV27 | ASSFRGPDGYT
TRBV18 | ASSPPGQGPNGYT
TRBV15 | ATSRVRSTDTQY
TRBV9 | ASSESNYGYT
TRBV7-6 | ASSPGGNIRNEQF
TRBV7-2 | ASSLEVKRTDTQY
TRBV6-6 | ASRLSGTGSDEQF
TRBV6-5 | ASSQQSPGEYEQY
TRBV5-1 | ASSERTSSYEQY
TRBV28 | ASSQRTHKGEKLF
TRBV19 | ATGQDYEQY
TRBV9 | ASGRTGNNYEQY
TRBV5-1 | ASSLTSVAGANVLT
TRBV29-1 | SVEATELNEQF
TRBV29-1 | SLNLGHLLWGGYT
TRBV4-3 | ASSQAGGTGSPLH
TRBV9 | ASSVGQGGNTIY
TRBV4-1 | ASSQDPGSYEQY
TRBV6-5 | ASSYFGGRSQPQH
TRBV5-1 | ASSLVGSGTHNEQF
TRBV28 | ASSFGRRETQY
TRBV19 | ASRGPGRPLNEQF
TRBV4-3 | ASSQGTGGPYEQY
TRBV25-1 | ASSLAGSYNEQF
TRBV15 | ATSSTSGRGIEQF
TRBV19 | ASSTGLGWEQY